The clone carrying this T cell receptor beta chain showed up just once. This sample was taken from a study of T cell changes during pregnancy in multiple sclerosis. Data came from immunoSEQ multiplex PCR; TCRdb stores just in-frame clones and leaves some out. Here the sample spans tens of thousands of clones, more than 85% being singletons. This CDR3 region has 14 residues. Trimming shortened V by 0 bases and J by 2 bases, and 7 bases separated the two germline ends. The germline V gene has CDR1 LNHDA and CDR2 SQIVND (reference sequence). Specimen: peripheral blood, collected before pregnancy. This TCR was sampled from a female donor with multiple sclerosis, enrolled in a pregnancy study. The gene calls are TRBV19 and TRBJ1-2; D remains unclear. The CDR3 region has the DNA TGTGCCAGTAGTATAGATCTATGGAACTATGGCTACACCTTC. This translates into CASSIDLWNYGYTF.